What follows describes a single TCR beta chain. Germline V gives CDR1 MNHEY, CDR2 SVGAGI. This CDR3 comprises 13 residues. Trimming pared 8 bases from V and 3 bases from J, leaving 12 bases between. This sample is part of a study of T cell changes during pregnancy in multiple sclerosis. Method: immunoSEQ multiplex PCR; TCRdb's copy keeps in-frame clones and lacks some. The data show 50,000 to 60,000 clones, about nine tenths seen once. This clonotype was sampled from a female donor in good health, enrolled as a control in a pregnancy study. V usage is TRBV6-5 and J usage is TRBJ2-3; D may be TRBD1 (6 bases). The material sequenced was peripheral blood, taken in the first trimester of pregnancy. The CDR3 bases are TGTGCCAGCCGTCGGACAGCTACAGATACGCAGTATTTT. Translated: CASRRTATDTQYF.